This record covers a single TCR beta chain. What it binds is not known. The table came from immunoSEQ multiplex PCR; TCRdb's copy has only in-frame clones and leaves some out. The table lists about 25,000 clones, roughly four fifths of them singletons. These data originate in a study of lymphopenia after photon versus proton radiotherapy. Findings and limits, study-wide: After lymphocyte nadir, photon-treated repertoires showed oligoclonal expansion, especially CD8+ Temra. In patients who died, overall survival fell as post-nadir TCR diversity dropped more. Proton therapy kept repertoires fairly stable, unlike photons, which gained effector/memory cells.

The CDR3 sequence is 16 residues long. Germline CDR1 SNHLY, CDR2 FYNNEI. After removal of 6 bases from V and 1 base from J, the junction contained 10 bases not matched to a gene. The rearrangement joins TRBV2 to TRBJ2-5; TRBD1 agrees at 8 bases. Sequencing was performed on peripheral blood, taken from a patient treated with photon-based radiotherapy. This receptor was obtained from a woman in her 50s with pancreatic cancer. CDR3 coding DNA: TGTGCCAGCAGGGAAAGGACAGGGTGGAGCCAAGAGACCCAGTACTTC. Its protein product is CASRERTGWSQETQYF.